The rows below give T cell receptor beta chains drawn from one sample of a study of blood T cell repertoires in COVID-19. Clones were read by immunoSEQ multiplex PCR, and TCRdb kept only the in-frame ones, dropping some. The sample holds fewer than 250,000 clones, around four fifths seen once. The sequenced sample was peripheral blood. The receptors originated from a man between 45 and 60 years old with active or convalescent COVID-19. CDR3s include the opening cysteine and the closing phenylalanine or tryptophan. The D gene is left open where the match is weak. Clone size appears in some rows only: once, few, many, or a class for an expanded clone.

length	J	V	size	D	DNA	CDR3
16	TRBJ2-1	TRBV27	.	TRBD1	TGTGCCAGCAGTCAGTGGACAGGGGGCTCCTACAATGAGCAGTTCTTC	CASSQWTGGSYNEQFF
14	TRBJ2-7	TRBV7-7	once	TRBD2	TGTGCTAGCAGCCCCGGCGGAGCGGGGTACGAGCAGTACTTC	CASSPGGAGYEQYF
16	TRBJ2-1	TRBV3-1/TRBV3-2	.	TRBD1	TGTGCCAGCAGTCGTACCCGGGACAGGGGGCGGAATGAGCAGTTCTTC	CASSRTRDRGRNEQFF
13	TRBJ1-5	TRBV5-1	.	TRBD1	TGCGCCAGCAGTGCTGGACAGGGCAAGCCCCAGCATTTT	CASSAGQGKPQHF
16	TRBJ2-4	TRBV5-3	.	TRBD1	TGTGCCAGAAGCCCTGATAGGGGGCAAGCCAAAAACATTCAGTACTTC	CARSPDRGQAKNIQYF
15	TRBJ2-3	TRBV4-3	.	.	TGCGCCAGCAGCCAAGTTTGGGCTGCATCAGATACGCAGTATTTT	CASSQVWAASDTQYF
13	TRBJ1-3	TRBV2	.	.	TGTGCCAGCAGTCAGGAATCTGGAAACACCATATATTTT	CASSQESGNTIYF
15	TRBJ2-2	TRBV12-5	.	.	TGTGCTAGTGGTTTGGTCTCCCGGGTGACCGGGGAGCTGTTTTTT	CASGLVSRVTGELFF
16	TRBJ1-6	TRBV7-9	.	TRBD1	TGTGCCAGCAGCTCATCCGGGACAGCCTATAATTCACCCCTCCACTTT	CASSSSGTAYNSPLHF
14	TRBJ2-5	TRBV3-1/TRBV3-2	.	TRBD1	TGTGCCAGCAGCTCAAGGGGGCCCCAAGAGACCCAGTACTTC	CASSSRGPQETQYF
14	TRBJ1-2	TRBV30	.	.	TGTGCCTGGAGTGTTTTTTCTACCTCCCGTGGCTACACCTTC	CAWSVFSTSRGYTF
15	TRBJ2-1	TRBV6-6	.	.	TGTGCCAGCAGTTCCCAACCTATTCAAGACAATGAGCAGTTCTTC	CASSSQPIQDNEQFF
19	TRBJ2-3	TRBV5-4	.	TRBD2	TGTGCCAGCAGCTTGGCCGTGACTAGCGGGTATCCTAGCACAGATACGCAGTATTTT	CASSLAVTSGYPSTDTQYF
12	TRBJ1-1	TRBV12-3/TRBV12-4	.	.	TGTGCCAGCAGAACTACAGGGATTGGAGCTTTCTTT	CASRTTGIGAFF
16	TRBJ2-7	TRBV5-1	.	TRBD2	TGCGCCAGCAGCCATCAAGCGGGGGGGATACTCTACGAGCAGTACTTC	CASSHQAGGILYEQYF
13	TRBJ1-4	TRBV18	.	.	TGTGCCAGCTCACCGAACAGTAATGAAAAACTGTTTTTT	CASSPNSNEKLFF
17	TRBJ2-2	TRBV7-2	.	.	TGTGCCAGCAGCATAACGATCCTTTCAGGGGATCGTGGGGAGCTGTTTTTT	CASSITILSGDRGELFF
12	TRBJ1-5	TRBV30	.	TRBD1	TGTGCCTGGAGACTAGGGACAGGGCCCCAGCATTTT	CAWRLGTGPQHF
14	TRBJ1-1	TRBV6-6	.	.	TGTGCCAGCAGTTACGACACTTCGTACGCTGAAGCTTTCTTT	CASSYDTSYAEAFF
15	TRBJ2-7	TRBV6-5	.	TRBD2	TGTGCCAGCAGTTACTCGGGTAGCGGGAGGTACGAGCAGTACTTC	CASSYSGSGRYEQYF
14	TRBJ1-5	TRBV6-5	.	.	TGTGCCAGCAGTTACAATTACGGGGAATGGCCCCAGCATTTT	CASSYNYGEWPQHF
16	TRBJ2-1	TRBV28	.	TRBD2	TGTGCCAGCAGTTTATCTGCGGGAGGGGCCTACAATGAGCAGTTCTTC	CASSLSAGGAYNEQFF
14	TRBJ1-2	TRBV7-9	.	.	TGTGCCAGCAGCATGTCAGGAGGGGCAGATGGCTACACCTTC	CASSMSGGADGYTF
14	TRBJ2-3	TRBV5-4	.	TRBD1	TGTGCCAGCAGCGGGGGGACAGGGGCAGATACGCAGTATTTT	CASSGGTGADTQYF
13	TRBJ2-2	TRBV11-3	.	.	TGTGCCAGCAGTCGGACAGCCACCGGGGAGCTGTTTTTT	CASSRTATGELFF
13	TRBJ1-1	TRBV2	few	TRBD1	TGCACCAAGGTAAAGGGGGCAGGCACTGAAGCTTTCTTT	CTKVKGAGTEAFF
13	TRBJ1-4	TRBV29-1	few	.	TGCAGCGTTGACGGGGGGGCTAGGGAAAAACTGTTTTTT	CSVDGGAREKLFF
13	TRBJ1-1	TRBV12-3/TRBV12-4	.	.	TGTGCCAGTCTTTGGGGGGGAAACACTGAAGCTTTCTTT	CASLWGGNTEAFF
13	TRBJ2-5	TRBV5-1	once	TRBD2	TGCGCCAGCAGCTCCCGCGGGGGGCAGACCCAGTACTTC	CASSSRGGQTQYF
14	TRBJ2-7	TRBV6-1	.	.	TGTGCCAGCAGTGAGGGGGGTCTCGCCTACGAGCAGTACTTC	CASSEGGLAYEQYF
16	TRBJ1-1	TRBV5-1	.	.	TGCGCCAGCAGCCTCGGGAGTCACACTATGAACACTGAAGCTTTCTTT	CASSLGSHTMNTEAFF
13	TRBJ2-7	TRBV2	.	.	TGTGCCAGCAAGTCAGGGTGGGGAACCGAGCAGTACTTC	CASKSGWGTEQYF
16	TRBJ2-1	TRBV7-9	once	.	TGTGCCAGCAGCTTAAATCTAGCCGCGGTCGACAATGAGCAGTTCTTC	CASSLNLAAVDNEQFF
15	TRBJ1-2	TRBV19	.	TRBD1	TGTGCCAGTAGTATCGCCTCCGGGACAGCCTATGGCTACACCTTC	CASSIASGTAYGYTF
17	TRBJ2-2	TRBV27	.	TRBD2	TGTGCCAGCAGTAGACCTTTCGCGGGGGGGGCGGCCGGGGAGCTGTTTTTT	CASSRPFAGGAAGELFF
15	TRBJ1-2	TRBV5-4	few	.	TGTGCCAGCAGCTTGGTGGGGCTTACTAACTATGGCTACACCTTC	CASSLVGLTNYGYTF
14	TRBJ1-2	TRBV7-2	once	TRBD1	TGTGCCAGCAGCTTAGGGGGGACAGGGTGGGGCTACACCTTC	CASSLGGTGWGYTF
16	TRBJ1-5	TRBV11-3	.	TRBD1	TGTGCCAGCACCCGCTTTCGACAGGGCTTTTTTTTGCCCCAGCATTTT	CASTRFRQGFFLPQHF
19	TRBJ2-1	TRBV3-1/TRBV3-2	once	TRBD2	TGTGCCAGCAGCCAGTACCCCCCGGGTCTAGCGGGAGGTAGTAATGAGCAGTTCTTC	CASSQYPPGLAGGSNEQFF
16	TRBJ1-2	TRBV7-9	.	.	TGTGCCAGCAGCCTACGCCGGGACTATCCTGGAGAGGGCTACACCTTC	CASSLRRDYPGEGYTF
18	TRBJ1-5	TRBV6-2/TRBV6-3	few	.	TGTGCCAGCAGTTACCCATTGGGCGGGTGGCGGAGCAATCAGCCCCAGCATTTT	CASSYPLGGWRSNQPQHF
12	TRBJ1-1	TRBV18	.	.	TGTGCCAGCTCACCAAAGGGGGCTGAAGCTTTCTTT	CASSPKGAEAFF